This T cell receptor (beta chain) was documented in a study of Ad26.COV2.S vaccination and SARS-CoV-2 variants. TCRdb keeps only in-frame clones here, not all; method: immunoSEQ multiplex PCR. In the table there are about 390,000 clones, about 88% of which are singletons. This clone was seen only once. Treatment reported: about 20 received Ad26.COV2.S at low or high dose, single or two shots; 5 received placebo; per-sample allocation not given. Collection of samples fell on day 63 after the first vaccine or placebo injection. The CDR3 totals 14 residues. V lost 0 bases, J lost 6 bases, and 9 bases lay in between. Germline loops: CDR1 SNHLY, CDR2 FYNNEI.

The source was peripheral blood, collected in a trial of Ad26.COV2.S vaccine versus placebo. The chain employs TRBV2 and TRBJ1-5; D gene ambiguous. The receptor was derived from a person aged 18 to 65 who received the Ad26.COV2.S COVID-19 vaccine or a placebo. The CDR3 protein is CASSEARAPQPQHF. In nucleotides, the CDR3 is TGTGCCAGCAGTGAAGCGAGGGCCCCTCAGCCCCAGCATTTT. Together with reference TRBV2 and TRBJ1-5, the CDR3 gives the full variable domain: EPEVTQTPSHQVTQMGQEVILRCVPISNHLYFYWYRQILGQKVEFLVSFYNNEISEKSEIFDDQFSVERPDGSNFTLKIRSTKLEDSAMYFCASSEARAPQPQHFGDGTRLSIL.